The 25 T cell receptor beta chains in this list originate from one sample, sequenced in a study of beta chain bispecific antibodies for T cell cancers. What these receptors recognize is not known. TCRdb redid the calling of the 5' RACE reads with MiXCR, one entry per CDR3 protein. The sample has about 9,600 distinct CDR3 sequences; about 2.4% are singletons. Regarding the study as a whole: Normal T cells contributed less of the targeted TRBV signal than the leukemia cells did.

Expansion lasted 2 to 4 days, with either anti-CD3 antibody OKT3 or CD3/CD28 beads. The source was T cells from a healthy donor cultured with Jurkat leukemia cells, collected from a culture containing an anti-CD19 bispecific antibody. The origin of the receptors is a human donor in good health. Some clones in this sample may be carry-over from other donors' samples.

This clonotype was recorded many times. The rearrangement links TRBV7-9 to TRBJ1-3; D may be TRBD1 (5 bases). Trimming took 5 bases from V and 0 from J, leaving 17 bases between them. Germline CDR1 reads SEHNR; CDR2 reads FQNEAQ (reference sequence). The length of the CDR3 is 17 residues. The CDR3 sequence: CASSPLRGFNSGNTIYF. CDR3 coding DNA: TGTGCCAGCAGCCCTTTGCGGGGCTTCAACTCTGGAAACACCATATATTTT.

This chain joins TRBV7-8 and TRBJ2-5; 7 bases fit TRBD1. Germline assignment: CDR1 SGHVS and CDR2 FQNEAQ. The CDR3 extends over 15 amino acids. Trimming removed 5 bases from V and 2 bases from J; junction bases left unmatched: 8. The DNA of the CDR3 is TGTGCCAGCAGCCCTCAGAGGGGGCGGCAAGAGACCCAGTACTTC. Amino acids: CASSPQRGRQETQYF.

The table lists this clonotype with many counts. V and J are TRBV20-1 and TRBJ1-1; D is unresolved. V lost 2 bases and J lost 3, with 10 bases in between. Germline V gene lookup returns CDR1 DFQATT and CDR2 SNEGSKA (reference sequence). This CDR3 spans 13 amino acids. CDR3 loop: CSARIGQYTEAFF. The CDR3, as DNA: TGCAGTGCTAGAATCGGGCAGTACACTGAAGCTTTCTTT.

By share, this clonotype ranks as medium-sized. The V call is TRBV10-3, the J call TRBJ1-2; D gene unclear. Germline V gene lookup returns CDR1 ENHRY and CDR2 SYGVKD. This CDR3 is built from 17 residues. V gave up 4 bases and J gave up 0 bases, with 18 bases separating them. CDR3: CAISGPPGAQTNYGYTF. CDR3 nucleotide sequence: TGTGCCATCAGTGGGCCCCCGGGAGCCCAAACTAACTATGGCTACACCTTC.

This clonotype is medium-sized in the sample. The chain links TRBV5-1 to TRBJ1-1, with 7 bases lining up with TRBD1. This CDR3 has 14 residues. Trimming cost V 4 bases and J 1 base; bases outside gene matches: 4. The germline V gene encodes CDR1 SGHRS and CDR2 YFSETQ. CDR3 loop: CASSAGQSNTEAFF. The CDR3 DNA follows: TGCGCCAGCAGCGCGGGACAGTCGAACACTGAAGCTTTCTTT. Based on the CDR3 plus reference TRBV5-1 and TRBJ1-1, the full variable domain is KAGVTQTPRYLIKTRGQQVTLSCSPISGHRSVSWYQQTPGQGLQFLFEYFSETQRNKGNFPGRFSGRQFSNSRSEMNVSTLELGDSALYLCASSAGQSNTEAFFGQGTRLTVV.

Ten or more counts support this clonotype. CDR3 in amino acids: CASSLSLLGGQYF. CDR3 coding DNA: TGTGCCAGCAGTTTATCCCTACTCGGGGGGCAGTATTTT. The chain uses TRBV27 and TRBJ2-3, with D possibly TRBD2 on 6 matching bases. This CDR3 is 13 amino acids long. V lost 0 bases to trimming and J lost 11 bases, with 12 bases between them. The V gene's germline CDR1 is MNHEY and CDR2 SMNVEV (reference sequence).

This clonotype was counted many times. The chain is built from TRBV6-5 and TRBJ1-2; D unresolved. Germline CDR1 reads MNHEY; CDR2 reads SVGAGI. CDR3 length equals 12 residues. The V end was cut by 8 bases, the J end by 1 base, with 8 bases between. The CDR3 DNA reads TGTGCCAGCTGGTGGGATAACTATGGCTACACCTTC. This translates into CASWWDNYGYTF.

This clonotype rates as medium-sized. The V gene is TRBV6-5, the J gene TRBJ2-7, with D maybe TRBD1 (5 bases). Germline values: CDR1 MNHEY, CDR2 SVGAGI. This CDR3 is 13 amino acids long. The germline V and J ends were trimmed by 6 bases and 4 bases, with 13 bases remaining between them. This CDR3 is CASRPLRVYEQYF. The CDR3 DNA is TGTGCCAGCAGACCGCTCAGGGTTTACGAGCAGTACTTC.

Note on this clonotype: A much larger clone lies a single base off, so this may be a read error. The V gene is TRBV7-8, the J gene TRBJ2-7; 7 nucleotides align to TRBD1. V lost 7 bases, J lost 1 base, and 7 bases stayed unmatched. The CDR3 loop spans 14 amino acids. Germline V lookup: CDR1 SGHVS, CDR2 FQNEAQ. CDR3 region: CASNLETGSYEQYF. As DNA, the CDR3 is TGTGCCAGCAACTTGGAGACAGGGTCCTACGAGCAGTACTTC.

This clonotype was recorded many times. The chain carries TRBV7-8 and TRBJ2-2; unclear D gene. Germline CDR1 SGHVS, CDR2 FQNEAQ. Trimming cost V 1 base and J 3 bases, with 6 bases left between them. The CDR3 is 14 residues long. The CDR3 DNA sequence: TGTGCCAGCAGCTTAGAGCACTACACCGGGGAGCTGTTTTTT. Encoded protein: CASSLEHYTGELFF.

This clonotype was seen ten or more times. J is TRBJ1-1 and V is TRBV27, with a possible D match to TRBD1 (5 bases). CDR3 length equals 15 residues. The germline gives CDR1 MNHEY, CDR2 SMNVEV (reference sequence). Between the trimmed V and J ends, which lost 5 bases and 5 bases, there was a span of 18 bases. The DNA of the CDR3 is TGTGCCAGCAGTCCCCGGGTCGCCGGGGGGACTGAAGCTTTCTTT. It specifies CASSPRVAGGTEAFF.

This clonotype was recorded many times. This chain connects TRBV7-9 to TRBJ2-2; unclear D gene. V dropped 5 bases and J dropped 0 bases, with 7 bases sitting between them. CDR1 and CDR2 (germline): SEHNR, FQNEAQ (reference sequence). This CDR3 contains 14 residues. The CDR3 region is CASSPTANTGELFF. The CDR3 region has the DNA TGTGCCAGCAGCCCCACAGCGAACACCGGGGAGCTGTTTTTT.

This clonotype occurred many times. The J gene is TRBJ2-2, the V gene TRBV28, with a weak D call TRBD2 (5 bases). Germline CDR1 reads MDHEN; CDR2 reads SYDVKM. Trimming cost V 8 bases and J 7 bases, with 11 bases left between them. The CDR3 extends over 12 amino acids. The CDR3 reads CASRGMVGELFF. The DNA of the CDR3 is TGTGCCAGCCGGGGAATGGTCGGGGAGCTGTTTTTT.

This clonotype was seen many times. CDR3 in amino acids: CASSLGQGLAKNIQYF. CDR3 DNA: TGTGCCAGCAGCTTGGGCCAGGGATTAGCCAAAAACATTCAGTACTTC. V gene TRBV7-9 combines with J gene TRBJ2-4; possible D gene TRBD1, 5 bases. Germline V gene sequence: CDR1 SEHNR, CDR2 FQNEAQ (reference sequence). The germline V and J ends were trimmed by 3 bases and 0 bases, with 12 bases remaining between them. This CDR3 spans 16 amino acids.

This rearrangement joins TRBV7-3 to TRBJ2-7; 11 bases align to TRBD1. In germline, CDR1 is SGHTA, CDR2 FQGTGA. There are 14 residues in the CDR3. V was clipped by 4 bases and J by 6 bases; unmatched bases: 5. The CDR3 region is CASSSGQGASEQYF. The DNA for the CDR3 is TGTGCCAGCAGCTCCGGACAGGGGGCCTCCGAGCAGTACTTC. The full variable domain, with the rest looked up from reference TRBV7-3 and TRBJ2-7, is GAGVSQTPSNKVTEKGKYVELRCDPISGHTALYWYRQSLGQGPEFLIYFQGTGAADDSGLPNDRFFAVRPEGSVSTLKIQRTERGDSAVYLCASSSGQGASEQYFGPGTRLTVT.

There are many counts of this clonotype. This chain connects TRBV29-1 to TRBJ1-1; D perhaps matches TRBD1 (5 bases). The CDR3 has 11 amino acids. In germline, CDR1 is SQVTM, CDR2 ANQGSEA. Trimming left V 4 bases short and J 3 bases short, with 6 bases between. CDR3 amino acids: CSVGRDTEAFF. The CDR3 DNA reads TGCAGCGTTGGCAGGGACACTGAAGCTTTCTTT.

At least ten counts were recorded for this clonotype. The V and J genes are TRBV5-1 and TRBJ1-2; D remains ambiguous. V shed 2 bases and J shed 4 bases, with 6 bases lying between them. There are 12 residues in the CDR3. Germline values: CDR1 SGHRS, CDR2 YFSETQ. CDR3 nucleotide sequence: TGCGCCAGCAGCTTTGACACCTATGGCTACACCTTC. As protein: CASSFDTYGYTF.

Many counts were recorded for this clonotype. This chain uses TRBV10-2 with TRBJ2-3; D not certain. CDR1 is WSHSY, CDR2 SAAADI, per germline. The V end lost 3 bases, the J end lost 5 bases, and 9 bases lay between the germline ends. This CDR3 spans 13 amino acids. The CDR3 loop is CASSDSVGDTQYF. For the CDR3, the DNA is TGCGCCAGCAGTGATAGTGTCGGAGATACGCAGTATTTT.

This clonotype was seen many times. The rearrangement links TRBV6-5 to TRBJ2-4; D uncertain. V lost 5 bases to trimming and J lost 11 bases, with 16 bases between them. Germline V gene sequence: CDR1 MNHEY, CDR2 SVGAGI. The CDR3 spans 13 residues. CDR3: CASSPSVPSLQYF. CDR3 bases: TGTGCCAGCAGTCCCTCGGTCCCGTCCCTTCAGTACTTC.

This clonotype was found many times. The genes are TRBV29-1 and TRBJ2-2; 7 nucleotides align to TRBD1. The germline CDR1 and CDR2 sequences are SQVTM and ANQGSEA. Germline trimming cut 6 bases from V and 7 bases from J; bases unmatched to any gene: 5. This CDR3 comprises 12 residues. CDR3 loop: CSVVGQDGELFF. In DNA, the CDR3 is TGCAGCGTGGTAGGACAGGACGGGGAGCTGTTTTTT.

The table lists this clonotype with many counts. CDR3 nucleotides: TGTGCCAGCTCACCGCGGGACAGGGGGCTCGACGAGCAGTACTTC. It encodes CASSPRDRGLDEQYF. The chain recombines TRBV18 with TRBJ2-7, with 12 bases identical to TRBD1. CDR1 and CDR2 from the germline V gene are KGHSH and LQKENI. Trimming took 3 bases from V and 5 from J; bases not matched to a gene: 5. This CDR3 comprises 15 residues. The whole variable domain, remainder taken from reference TRBV18 and TRBJ2-7, is NAGVMQNPRHLVRRRGQEARLRCSPMKGHSHVYWYRQLPEEGLKFMVYLQKENIIDESGMPKERFSAEFPKEGPSILRIQQVVRGDSAAYFCASSPRDRGLDEQYFGPGTRLTVT.

In its sample, this clonotype was seen many times. The rearrangement links TRBV7-2 to TRBJ2-1; 8 bases are a match to TRBD2. The germline CDR1 and CDR2 sequences are SGHTA and FQGNSA. After removal of 5 bases from V and 8 bases from J, the junction contained 8 bases not matched to a gene. This CDR3 has 14 amino acids. CDR3 loop: CASSPFGLADEQFF. CDR3 nucleotide sequence: TGTGCCAGCAGCCCTTTCGGACTAGCCGATGAGCAGTTCTTC. Full variable domain (missing parts from reference TRBV7-2 and TRBJ2-1): GAGVSQSPSNKVTEKGKDVELRCDPISGHTALYWYRQSLGQGLEFLIYFQGNSAPDKSGLPSDRFSAERTGGSVSTLTIQRTQQEDSAVYLCASSPFGLADEQFFGPGTRLTVL.

This clonotype came up many times. The CDR3 loop is CASSQGRIYEQYF. CDR3 nucleotide sequence: TGTGCCAGCAGCCAGGGACGTATTTACGAGCAGTACTTC. This chain links TRBV5-6 with TRBJ2-7; D tentatively fits TRBD1 or TRBD2 (5 bases each). Trimming removed 4 bases at V and 4 bases at J, with 12 bases between. The CDR3 sequence is 13 residues long. Germline V gene data show CDR1 as SGHDT and CDR2 as YYEEEE.

This clonotype was seen at least ten times. V and J are TRBV5-5 and TRBJ2-2; D is possibly TRBD2 (5 bases). This CDR3 has 14 amino acids. The V end was cut by 4 bases, the J end by 8 bases, with 15 bases between. In germline, CDR1 is SGHKS, CDR2 YYEKEE (reference sequence). CDR3 nucleotides: TGTGCCAGCAGCCCCGGAGAGGAGGAAGGGGAGCTGTTTTTT. It specifies CASSPGEEEGELFF.

This clonotype was observed many times. The chain joins TRBV5-1 to TRBJ2-7; D remains unclear. The CDR3 extends over 13 amino acids. Trimming pared 0 bases from V and 2 bases from J, leaving 6 bases between. From germline, CDR1 is SGHRS and CDR2 YFSETQ. The chain's CDR3 is CASSLADTYEQYF. The DNA of the CDR3 is TGCGCCAGCAGCTTGGCGGATACCTACGAGCAGTACTTC.